The 18 T cell receptor beta chains reported below all come from one sample, sequenced in a study of cytomegalovirus exposure and HLA in healthy donors. 60 Vbeta and 13 Jbeta primers were used in PCR. Sequencing used immunoSEQ multiplex PCR; TCRdb keeps in-frame clones, though not all of them. The table records 160,000 or so clones, roughly 76% of them present only once. The sequencing input was PBMCs. The receptors were gathered from a man aged 60-69 years in good health and CMV-seronegative.

The J gene is TRBJ1-5, the V gene TRBV29-1; TRBD1 matches 8 bases. Germline lookup yields CDR1 SQVTM and CDR2 ANQGSEA. Trimming at V came to 6 bases and at J to 6 bases, leaving 13 bases not matched to a gene. The CDR3 spans 15 residues. Written as DNA, the CDR3 is TGCAGCGTCACGGAGGGCGGACAGGGAGGTCAGCCCCAGCATTTT. Its protein product is CSVTEGGQGGQPQHF.

This chain uses TRBV5-6 with TRBJ2-5; tentatively, D is TRBD2 (6 bases). The CDR3 covers 14 residues. V gave up 2 bases and J gave up 6 bases, with 14 bases separating them. Germline V lookup: CDR1 SGHDT, CDR2 YYEEEE. The CDR3 loop reads CASSFGTPVQTQYF. The DNA for the CDR3 is TGTGCCAGCAGCTTTGGGACTCCCGTACAGACCCAGTACTTC.

The chain joins TRBV5-8 to TRBJ2-1, with TRBD1 matching 9 bases. Per germline, CDR1 SGHTS and CDR2 YDEGEE. This CDR3 has 15 amino acids. V lost 2 bases and J lost 2; bases outside the gene matches: 2. DNA for the CDR3: TGTGCCAGCAGCTTCCGGGACAGGGCCTACAATGAGCAGTTCTTC. The encoded protein is CASSFRDRAYNEQFF.

The V gene is TRBV7-9, the J gene TRBJ1-3, with D possibly TRBD1 on 5 matching bases. Germline-derived CDR1 and CDR2 are SEHNR and FQNEAQ (reference sequence). V lost 5 bases to trimming and J lost 7 bases, with 15 bases between them. There are 14 residues in the CDR3. The CDR3 nucleotides read TGTGCCAGCAGCCTTCAAACCCAGGGTAACACCATATATTTT. Residues: CASSLQTQGNTIYF.

The sample holds a few counts of this clone. The chain links TRBV2 to TRBJ1-5; D may be TRBD1 (6 bases). Trimming pared 6 bases from V and 6 bases from J, leaving 12 bases between. Germline CDR1 reads SNHLY; CDR2 reads FYNNEI. This CDR3 is 13 amino acids long. The CDR3 protein is CASRSLGAQPQHF. DNA for the CDR3: TGTGCCAGCAGATCGTTGGGGGCTCAGCCCCAGCATTTT.

This sequence joins TRBV7-2 and TRBJ1-5; the D gene is possibly TRBD1 (5 bases). V was trimmed by 2 bases and J by 4 bases, leaving 18 bases between them. Germline V gene sequence: CDR1 SGHTA, CDR2 FQGNSA. The CDR3 is 17 residues long. The CDR3 DNA reads as TGTGCCAGCAGCTTAAATTCCTTCGGCAGGGCTAATCAGCCCCAGCATTTT. Protein: CASSLNSFGRANQPQHF.

The chain is built from TRBV7-6 and TRBJ1-1; TRBD1 might be the D (6 bases). Looked up from germline, CDR1 is SGHVS and CDR2 is FNYEAQ. The germline V and J ends were trimmed by 1 base and 3 bases, with 15 bases remaining between them. The CDR3 covers 16 residues. CDR3 sequence: CASSLGRGGADTEAFF. In nucleotides, the CDR3 is TGTGCCAGCAGCTTAGGTAGGGGGGGGGCGGACACTGAAGCTTTCTTT.

The chain couples TRBV9 to TRBJ2-5, with D uncertain. The CDR3 extends over 15 amino acids. From germline, CDR1 is SGDLS and CDR2 YYNGEE. The V gene lost 0 bases and the J gene lost 5 bases, with 14 bases spanning the gap. The CDR3, as DNA: TGTGCCAGCAGCGTAGCTACTTCCTCCGTGGAGACCCAGTACTTC. As protein: CASSVATSSVETQYF.

This chain connects TRBV19 to TRBJ2-5, with D possibly matching TRBD1 (6 bases). CDR1 and CDR2 from the germline V gene are LNHDA and SQIVND (reference sequence). The CDR3 sequence is 13 residues long. V lost 6 bases and J lost 1, with 9 bases in between. CDR3 sequence (DNA): TGTGCCAGTAGGTCCAGGGGCCAAGAGACCCAGTACTTC. Its translation: CASRSRGQETQYF.

Points on this clone: At one end, the junction sequence differs from germline, possibly due to a read error. The chain uses TRBV7-9 and TRBJ1-4; 11 bases fit TRBD1. The V gene's germline CDR1 is SEHNR and CDR2 FQNEAQ (reference sequence). This CDR3 is built from 15 residues. The CDR3 coding sequence is TGTTCCAGCAGCTTTGGGACAGGGGGGGAGGAAAAACTGTTTTTT. This codes for CSSSFGTGGEEKLFF.

V usage is TRBV5-1 and J usage is TRBJ2-1; TRBD2 agrees at 14 bases. V shed 0 bases and J 8 bases; nucleotides not matched to a gene: 10. Germline V gene lookup returns CDR1 SGHRS and CDR2 YFSETQ. The CDR3 spans 18 residues. The DNA for the CDR3 is TGCGCCAGCAGCTTGGGGACTAGCGGGGGGTACCTGAGGGATGAGCAGTTCTTC. It encodes CASSLGTSGGYLRDEQFF.

The CDR3 spells CASSLEGQGIETQYF. CDR3 nucleotide sequence: TGCGCCAGCAGCTTGGAGGGACAGGGGATAGAGACCCAGTACTTC. This chain links TRBV5-1 with TRBJ2-5; the match to TRBD1 covers 10 bases. The CDR3 length is 15 residues. V trimming: 0 bases; J trimming: 4 bases; junction bases outside the gene matches: 3. From germline, CDR1 is SGHRS and CDR2 YFSETQ.

The chain carries TRBV27 and TRBJ2-7; 7 bases match TRBD2. The CDR3 covers 13 residues. CDR1 and CDR2 (germline): MNHEY, SMNVEV (reference sequence). V was clipped by 3 bases and J by 3 bases; unmatched bases: 2. The CDR3: CASSFQRGYEQYF. The CDR3 DNA sequence: TGTGCCAGCAGTTTTCAGCGGGGCTACGAGCAGTACTTC.

This chain connects TRBV7-2 to TRBJ2-5; TRBD2 matches 8 bases. J gave up 5 bases and V 5 bases, and 10 bases lay outside the gene matches. Looked up from germline, CDR1 is SGHTA and CDR2 is FQGNSA. The length of the CDR3 is 15 residues. The CDR3 coding sequence is TGTGCCAGCAGCCCCCCCGGCCGGGAGGGGGAGACCCAGTACTTC. It is translated as CASSPPGREGETQYF. The full variable domain, in which reference TRBV7-2 and TRBJ2-5 provide the parts outside the CDR3, is GAGVSQSPSNKVTEKGKDVELRCDPISGHTALYWYRQSLGQGLEFLIYFQGNSAPDKSGLPSDRFSAERTGGSVSTLTIQRTQQEDSAVYLCASSPPGREGETQYFGPGTRLLVL.

This sequence joins TRBV30 and TRBJ2-4, with 8 bases aligning to TRBD2. The ends lost 0 bases at V and 8 bases at J; junction bases unmatched: 3. CDR3 length equals 13 residues. Germline V gives CDR1 GTSNPN, CDR2 SVGIG (reference sequence). This CDR3 is CAWSVAGGDIQYF. CDR3 DNA: TGTGCCTGGAGTGTAGCCGGGGGGGACATTCAGTACTTC.

The genes are TRBV19 and TRBJ2-1; TRBD1 matches at 8 bases. The V gene's germline CDR1 is LNHDA and CDR2 SQIVND (reference sequence). Trimming cost V 3 bases and J 9 bases; bases outside gene matches: 4. The CDR3 has 13 residues. The CDR3 sequence is CASSMDRASEQFF. Written as DNA, the CDR3 is TGTGCCAGTAGTATGGACAGGGCAAGTGAGCAGTTCTTC.

V is TRBV28 and J is TRBJ2-5; D uncertain. The V gene's germline CDR1 is MDHEN and CDR2 SYDVKM. This CDR3 region has 13 residues. Trimming cost V 1 base and J 3 bases, with 6 bases left between them. The CDR3 reads CASSLSVKETQYF. DNA of the CDR3: TGTGCCAGCAGTTTATCGGTCAAAGAGACCCAGTACTTC.

This clone was counted a few times. This chain joins TRBV9 and TRBJ1-3; no definite D call. The V end was cut by 0 bases, the J end by 3 bases, with 13 bases between. The CDR3 sequence is 16 residues long. Germline lookup yields CDR1 SGDLS and CDR2 YYNGEE. The CDR3 reads CASSVGGRRDGNTIYF. The CDR3 DNA sequence: TGTGCCAGCAGCGTAGGAGGGCGAAGGGATGGAAACACCATATATTTT.